The present entry profiles one T cell receptor (beta chain) with its context. As yet, its antigen is unknown. This sample is part of a study of T cell responses to AZD1222 COVID-19 vaccine. The study, taken as a whole, reports: CD4 TCRs covered the whole spike, strongest at regions 160-218 and 743-854. Just a handful of people given AZD1222 tested seropositive at baseline. Donors were largely white British and mainly female; clonal diversity was possibly underestimated.

Unmatched junction bases numbered 7, after V lost 4 bases and J lost 8 bases. Germline assignment: CDR1 LNHDA and CDR2 SQIVND (reference sequence). The CDR3 totals 16 residues. Clones were sequenced by immunoSEQ multiplex PCR, and TCRdb holds only the in-frame ones, with some missing. The sample carries fewer than 100,000 clones, approximately 84% recorded once. This TCR came from an adult who received the AZD1222 COVID-19 vaccine. This sequence joins TRBV19 and TRBJ2-1; 14 bases align to TRBD2. The sample was peripheral blood, taken 28 days after the second AZD1222 dose. This CDR3 is CASSSTGTSGGYEQFF. In DNA, the CDR3 is TGTGCCAGTAGTAGTACCGGGACTAGCGGGGGCTATGAGCAGTTCTTC.